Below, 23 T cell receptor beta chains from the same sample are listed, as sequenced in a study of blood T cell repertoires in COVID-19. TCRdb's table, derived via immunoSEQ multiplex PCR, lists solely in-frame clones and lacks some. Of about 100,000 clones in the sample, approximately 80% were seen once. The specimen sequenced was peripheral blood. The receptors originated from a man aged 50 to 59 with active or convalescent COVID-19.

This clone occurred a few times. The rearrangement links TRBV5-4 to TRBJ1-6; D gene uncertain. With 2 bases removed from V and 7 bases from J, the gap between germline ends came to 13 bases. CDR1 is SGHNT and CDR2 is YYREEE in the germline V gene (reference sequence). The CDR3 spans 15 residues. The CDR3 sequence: CASSFNPQTNSPLHF. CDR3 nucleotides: TGTGCCAGCAGCTTTAATCCCCAGACAAATTCACCCCTCCACTTT.

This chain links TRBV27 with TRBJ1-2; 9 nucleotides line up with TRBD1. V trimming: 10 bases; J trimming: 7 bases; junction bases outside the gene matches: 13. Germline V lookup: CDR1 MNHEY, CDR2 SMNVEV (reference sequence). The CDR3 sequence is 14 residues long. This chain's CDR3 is CATSTGTGRFGYTF. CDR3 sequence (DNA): TGTGCCACCTCCACCGGGACAGGGAGATTTGGCTACACCTTC.

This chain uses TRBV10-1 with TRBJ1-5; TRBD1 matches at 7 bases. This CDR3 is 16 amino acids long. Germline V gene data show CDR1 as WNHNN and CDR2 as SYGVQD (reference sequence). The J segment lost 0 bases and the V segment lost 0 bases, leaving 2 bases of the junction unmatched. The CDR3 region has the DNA TGCGCCAGCAGTGAGTCAGGGGGCGATAGCAATCAGCCCCAGCATTTT. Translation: CASSESGGDSNQPQHF.

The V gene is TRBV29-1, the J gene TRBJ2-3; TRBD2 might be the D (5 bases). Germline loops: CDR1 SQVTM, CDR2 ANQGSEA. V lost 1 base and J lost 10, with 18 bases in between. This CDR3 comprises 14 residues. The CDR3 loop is CSVEGGRGGPAQYF. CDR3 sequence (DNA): TGCAGCGTTGAAGGAGGACGCGGCGGGCCTGCGCAGTATTTT.

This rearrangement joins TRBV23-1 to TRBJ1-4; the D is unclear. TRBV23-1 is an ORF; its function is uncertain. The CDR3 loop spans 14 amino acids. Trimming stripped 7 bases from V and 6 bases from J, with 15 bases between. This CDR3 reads CASTPSSGDEKLFF. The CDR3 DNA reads TGCGCCAGCACCCCTTCCTCGGGAGATGAAAAACTGTTTTTT.

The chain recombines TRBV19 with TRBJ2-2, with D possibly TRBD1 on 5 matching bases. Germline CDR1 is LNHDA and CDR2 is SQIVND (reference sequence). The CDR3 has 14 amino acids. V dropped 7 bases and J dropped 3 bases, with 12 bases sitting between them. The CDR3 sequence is CASILTADTGELFF. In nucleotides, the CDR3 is TGTGCCAGTATCTTGACAGCCGACACCGGGGAGCTGTTTTTT.

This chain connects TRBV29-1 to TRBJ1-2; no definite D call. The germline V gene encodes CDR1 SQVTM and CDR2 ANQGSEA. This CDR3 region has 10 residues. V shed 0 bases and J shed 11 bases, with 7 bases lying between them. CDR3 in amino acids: CSVEEAIYTF. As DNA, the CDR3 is TGCAGCGTTGAAGAGGCCATTTACACCTTC.

The CDR3 protein is CSVELTGFPYEQYF. The CDR3 nucleotides are TGCAGCGTTGAGTTAACAGGGTTTCCCTACGAGCAGTACTTC. The chain joins TRBV29-1 to TRBJ2-7; D possibly corresponds to TRBD1 (6 bases). CDR3 size: 14 residues. V was clipped by 3 bases and J by 2 bases, with 14 bases between them. In germline, CDR1 is SQVTM, CDR2 ANQGSEA.

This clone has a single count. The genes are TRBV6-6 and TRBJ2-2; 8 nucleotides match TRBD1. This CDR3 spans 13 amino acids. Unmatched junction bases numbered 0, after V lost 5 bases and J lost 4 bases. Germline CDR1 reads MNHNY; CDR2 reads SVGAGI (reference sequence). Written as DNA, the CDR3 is TGTGCCAGCAGTGACAGGGGCACCGGGGAGCTGTTTTTT. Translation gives CASSDRGTGELFF.

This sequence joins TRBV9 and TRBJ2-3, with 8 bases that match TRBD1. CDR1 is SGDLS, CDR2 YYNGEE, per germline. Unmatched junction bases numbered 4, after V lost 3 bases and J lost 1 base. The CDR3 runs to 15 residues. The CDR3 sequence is CASSGLTGGTDTQYF. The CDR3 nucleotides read TGTGCCAGCAGCGGATTGACAGGGGGCACAGATACGCAGTATTTT.

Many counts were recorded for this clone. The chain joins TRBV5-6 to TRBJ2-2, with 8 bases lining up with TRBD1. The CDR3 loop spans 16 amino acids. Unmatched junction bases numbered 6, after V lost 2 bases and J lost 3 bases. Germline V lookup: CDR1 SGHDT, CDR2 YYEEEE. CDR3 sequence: CASSFRDRHDTGELFF. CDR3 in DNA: TGTGCCAGCAGCTTCCGGGACAGGCATGACACCGGGGAGCTGTTTTTT. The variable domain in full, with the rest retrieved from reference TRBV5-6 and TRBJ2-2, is DAGVTQSPTHLIKTRGQQVTLRCSPKSGHDTVSWYQQALGQGPQFIFQYYEEEERQRGNFPDRFSGHQFPNYSSELNVNALLLGDSALYLCASSFRDRHDTGELFFGEGSRLTVL.

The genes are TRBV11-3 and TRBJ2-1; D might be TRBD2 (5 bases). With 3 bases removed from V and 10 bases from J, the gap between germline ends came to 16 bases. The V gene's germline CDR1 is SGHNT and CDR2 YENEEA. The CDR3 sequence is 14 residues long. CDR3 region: CASSLSASSFEQFF. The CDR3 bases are TGTGCCAGCAGCTTGTCGGCTAGCTCTTTCGAGCAGTTCTTC.

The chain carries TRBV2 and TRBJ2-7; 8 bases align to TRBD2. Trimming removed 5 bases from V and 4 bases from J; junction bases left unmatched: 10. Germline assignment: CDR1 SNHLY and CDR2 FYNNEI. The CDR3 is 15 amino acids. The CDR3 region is CASSWRLAGTYEQYF. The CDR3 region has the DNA TGTGCCAGCAGTTGGCGGCTAGCGGGTACTTACGAGCAGTACTTC. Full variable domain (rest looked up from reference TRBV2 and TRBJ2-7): EPEVTQTPSHQVTQMGQEVILRCVPISNHLYFYWYRQILGQKVEFLVSFYNNEISEKSEIFDDQFSVERPDGSNFTLKIRSTKLEDSAMYFCASSWRLAGTYEQYFGPGTRLTVT.

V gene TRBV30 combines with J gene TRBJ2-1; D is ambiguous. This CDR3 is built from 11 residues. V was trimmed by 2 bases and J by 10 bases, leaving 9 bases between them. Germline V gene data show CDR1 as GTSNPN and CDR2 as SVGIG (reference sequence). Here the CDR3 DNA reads TGTGCCTGGAGTATGGCTTTCGAGCAGTTCTTC. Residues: CAWSMAFEQFF.

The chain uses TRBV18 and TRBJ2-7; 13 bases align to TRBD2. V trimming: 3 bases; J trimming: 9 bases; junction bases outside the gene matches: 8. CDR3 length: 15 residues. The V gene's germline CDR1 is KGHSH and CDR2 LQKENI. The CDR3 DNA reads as TGTGCCAGCTCACCCGGGACTAGCGGGGCCTCGGGGCAGTACTTC. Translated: CASSPGTSGASGQYF.

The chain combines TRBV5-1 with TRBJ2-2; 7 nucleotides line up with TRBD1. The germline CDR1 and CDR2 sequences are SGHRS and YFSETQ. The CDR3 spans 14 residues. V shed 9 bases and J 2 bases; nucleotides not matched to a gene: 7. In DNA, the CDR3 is TGCGCCACTATGACAGGGACAAACACCGGGGAGCTGTTTTTT. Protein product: CATMTGTNTGELFF.

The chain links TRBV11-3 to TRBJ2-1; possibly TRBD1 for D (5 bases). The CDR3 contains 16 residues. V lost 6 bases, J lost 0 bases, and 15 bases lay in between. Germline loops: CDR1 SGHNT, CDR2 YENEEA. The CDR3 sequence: CASSHPRASSYNEQFF. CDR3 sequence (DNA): TGTGCCAGCAGTCACCCCAGGGCAAGCTCCTACAATGAGCAGTTCTTC.

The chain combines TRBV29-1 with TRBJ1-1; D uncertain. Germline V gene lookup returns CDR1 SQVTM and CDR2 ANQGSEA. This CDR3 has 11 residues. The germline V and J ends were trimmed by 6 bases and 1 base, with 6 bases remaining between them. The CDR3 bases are TGCAGCGTCGCAGAGAACACTGAAGCTTTCTTT. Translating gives CSVAENTEAFF.

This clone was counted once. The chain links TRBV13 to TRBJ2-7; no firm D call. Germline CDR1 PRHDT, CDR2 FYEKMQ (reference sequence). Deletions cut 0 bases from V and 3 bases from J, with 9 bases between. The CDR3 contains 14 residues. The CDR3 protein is CASSLGQQIYEQYF. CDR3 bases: TGTGCCAGCAGCTTAGGACAGCAGATCTACGAGCAGTACTTC. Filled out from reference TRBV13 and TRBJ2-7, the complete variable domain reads AAGVIQSPRHLIKEKRETATLKCYPIPRHDTVYWYQQGPGQDPQFLISFYEKMQSDKGSIPDRFSAQQFSDYHSELNMSSLELGDSALYFCASSLGQQIYEQYFGPGTRLTVT.

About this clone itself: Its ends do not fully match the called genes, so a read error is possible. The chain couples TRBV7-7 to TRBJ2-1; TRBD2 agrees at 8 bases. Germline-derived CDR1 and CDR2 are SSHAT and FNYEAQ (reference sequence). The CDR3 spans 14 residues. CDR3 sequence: CASSQGLEGDEQFF. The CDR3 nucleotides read TGTGCTAGCAGCCAGGGACTAGAGGGCGATGAGCAGTTCTTC.

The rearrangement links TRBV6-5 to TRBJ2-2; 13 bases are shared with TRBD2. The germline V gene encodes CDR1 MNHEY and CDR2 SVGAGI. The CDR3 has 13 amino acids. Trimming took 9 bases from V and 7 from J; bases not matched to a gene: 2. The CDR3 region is CASRTSGGGELFF. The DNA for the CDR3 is TGTGCCAGTCGGACTAGCGGGGGCGGGGAGCTGTTTTTT.

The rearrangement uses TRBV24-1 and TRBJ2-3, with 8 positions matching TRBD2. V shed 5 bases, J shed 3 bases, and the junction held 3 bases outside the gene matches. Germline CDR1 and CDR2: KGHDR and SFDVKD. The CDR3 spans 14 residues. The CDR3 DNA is TGTGCCACCAGTGTAGGACTAGCAACAGATACGCAGTATTTT. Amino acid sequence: CATSVGLATDTQYF.

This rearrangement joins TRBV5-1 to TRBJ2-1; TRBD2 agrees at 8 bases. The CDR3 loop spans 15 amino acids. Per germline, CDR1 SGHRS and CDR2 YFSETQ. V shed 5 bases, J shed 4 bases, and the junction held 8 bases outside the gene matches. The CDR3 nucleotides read TGCGCCAGCAGGATTAGCGGGATTTCGTACAATGAGCAGTTCTTC. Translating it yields CASRISGISYNEQFF. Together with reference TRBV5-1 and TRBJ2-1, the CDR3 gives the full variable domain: KAGVTQTPRYLIKTRGQQVTLSCSPISGHRSVSWYQQTPGQGLQFLFEYFSETQRNKGNFPGRFSGRQFSNSRSEMNVSTLELGDSALYLCASRISGISYNEQFFGPGTRLTVL.